This entry concerns a single T cell receptor (beta chain). These data are taken from a study of blood T cell repertoires in COVID-19. Study as a whole: Some COVID-19 samples were acute and others convalescent; all came from the United States, Italy and Spain. T cells, B-cell-depleted T cells, or PBMCs provided the cDNA or gDNA that served as material.

Methods used by the authors: Counts of nucleated cells, estimated from reference gene primer amplification, were obtained. Sequencing used immunoSEQ multiplex PCR; TCRdb keeps in-frame clones, though not all of them. V, J and clone size reflect that table, while D and trimming were determined from the DNA. The table shows over 130,000 clones, with 65% to 90% occurring only once. Germline values: CDR1 ENHRY, CDR2 SYGVKD. Trimming left V 7 bases short and J 2 bases short, with 12 bases between. This CDR3 region has 13 residues. The chain is built from TRBV10-3 and TRBJ2-7; TRBD1 might be the D (6 bases). This receptor was identified in a man between 65 and 85 years old with acute or convalescent COVID-19. The source material was peripheral blood. This CDR3 reads CAITSQGPYEQYF. CDR3 coding DNA: TGTGCCATCACCTCCCAGGGGCCCTACGAGCAGTACTTC.